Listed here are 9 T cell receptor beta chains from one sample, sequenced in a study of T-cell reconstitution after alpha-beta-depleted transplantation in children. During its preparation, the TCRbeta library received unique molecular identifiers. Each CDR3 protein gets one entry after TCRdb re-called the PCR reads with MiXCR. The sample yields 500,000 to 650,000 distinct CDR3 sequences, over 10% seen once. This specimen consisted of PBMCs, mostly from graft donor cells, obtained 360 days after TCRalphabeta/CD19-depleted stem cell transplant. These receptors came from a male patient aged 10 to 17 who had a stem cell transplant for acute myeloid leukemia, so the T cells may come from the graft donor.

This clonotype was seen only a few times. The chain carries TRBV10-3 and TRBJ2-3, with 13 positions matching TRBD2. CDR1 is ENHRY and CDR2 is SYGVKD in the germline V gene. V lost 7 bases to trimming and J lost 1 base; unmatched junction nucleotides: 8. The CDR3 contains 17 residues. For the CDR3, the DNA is TGTGCCATCAACCCCGGACTAGCGGGAGTCGGCACAGATACGCAGTATTTT. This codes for CAINPGLAGVGTDTQYF.

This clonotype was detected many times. In DNA, the CDR3 is TGTGCCAGCAGTTTAGAACTAGCGGGAGTGGTAGGGGCCAACGTCCTGACTTTC. Protein: CASSLELAGVVGANVLTF. The chain carries TRBV12-3 or TRBV12-4 and TRBJ2-6; 11 bases are shared with TRBD2. Trimming at V came to 1 base and at J to 4 bases, leaving 6 bases not matched to a gene. This CDR3 contains 18 residues.

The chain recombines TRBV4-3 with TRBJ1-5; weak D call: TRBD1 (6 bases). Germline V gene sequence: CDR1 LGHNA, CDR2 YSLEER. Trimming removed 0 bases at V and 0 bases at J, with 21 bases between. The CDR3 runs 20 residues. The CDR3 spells CASSQDLTGFLRGSNQPQHF. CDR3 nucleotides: TGCGCCAGCAGCCAAGACCTCACAGGGTTTTTAAGGGGTAGCAATCAGCCCCAGCATTTT.

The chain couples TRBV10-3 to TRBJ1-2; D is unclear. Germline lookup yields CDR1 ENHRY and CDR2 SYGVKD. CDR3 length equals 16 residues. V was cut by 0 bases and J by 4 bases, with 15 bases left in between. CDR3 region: CAISESESSPGYGYTF. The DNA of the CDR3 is TGTGCCATCAGTGAGTCGGAGAGTTCGCCGGGCTATGGCTACACCTTC.

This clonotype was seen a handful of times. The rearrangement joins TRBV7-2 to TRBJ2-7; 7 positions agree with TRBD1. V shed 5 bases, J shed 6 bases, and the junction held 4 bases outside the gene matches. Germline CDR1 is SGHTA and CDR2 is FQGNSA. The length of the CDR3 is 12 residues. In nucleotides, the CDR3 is TGTGCCAGCAGCCGACCAGGGGGCGAGCAGTACTTC. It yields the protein CASSRPGGEQYF. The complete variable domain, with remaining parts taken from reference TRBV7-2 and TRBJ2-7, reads GAGVSQSPSNKVTEKGKDVELRCDPISGHTALYWYRQSLGQGLEFLIYFQGNSAPDKSGLPSDRFSAERTGGSVSTLTIQRTQQEDSAVYLCASSRPGGEQYFGPGTRLTVT.

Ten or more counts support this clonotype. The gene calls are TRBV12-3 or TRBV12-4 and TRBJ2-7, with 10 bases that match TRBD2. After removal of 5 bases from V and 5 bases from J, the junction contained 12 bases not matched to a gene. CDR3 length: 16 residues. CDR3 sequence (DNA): TGTGCCAGCAGTCAGATCCCCCTGAGCGGGAGGGACGAGCAGTACTTC. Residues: CASSQIPLSGRDEQYF.

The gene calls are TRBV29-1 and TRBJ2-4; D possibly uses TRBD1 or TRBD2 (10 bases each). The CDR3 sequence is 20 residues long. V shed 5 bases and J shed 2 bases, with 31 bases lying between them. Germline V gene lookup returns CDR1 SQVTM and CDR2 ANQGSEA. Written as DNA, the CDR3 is TGCAGCGTTCTCCGGGACAGGGGAAGGCTAGCGGGAGTCTCCAAAAACATTCAGTACTTC. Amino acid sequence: CSVLRDRGRLAGVSKNIQYF.

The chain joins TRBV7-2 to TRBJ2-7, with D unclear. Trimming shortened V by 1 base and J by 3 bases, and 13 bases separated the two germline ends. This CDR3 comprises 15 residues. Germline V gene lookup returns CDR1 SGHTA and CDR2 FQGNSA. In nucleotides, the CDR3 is TGTGCCAGCAGCTTAGAGGTGGCCTTCGGCTACGAGCAGTACTTC. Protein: CASSLEVAFGYEQYF. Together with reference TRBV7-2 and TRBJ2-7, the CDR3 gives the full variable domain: GAGVSQSPSNKVTEKGKDVELRCDPISGHTALYWYRQSLGQGLEFLIYFQGNSAPDKSGLPSDRFSAERTGGSVSTLTIQRTQQEDSAVYLCASSLEVAFGYEQYFGPGTRLTVT.

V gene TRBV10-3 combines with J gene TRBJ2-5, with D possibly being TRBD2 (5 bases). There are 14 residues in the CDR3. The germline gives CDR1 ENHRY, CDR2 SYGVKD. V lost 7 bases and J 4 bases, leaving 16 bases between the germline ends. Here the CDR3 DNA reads TGTGCCATCATGAGCGGTGCCTCTCCAGAGACCCAGTACTTC. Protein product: CAIMSGASPETQYF.